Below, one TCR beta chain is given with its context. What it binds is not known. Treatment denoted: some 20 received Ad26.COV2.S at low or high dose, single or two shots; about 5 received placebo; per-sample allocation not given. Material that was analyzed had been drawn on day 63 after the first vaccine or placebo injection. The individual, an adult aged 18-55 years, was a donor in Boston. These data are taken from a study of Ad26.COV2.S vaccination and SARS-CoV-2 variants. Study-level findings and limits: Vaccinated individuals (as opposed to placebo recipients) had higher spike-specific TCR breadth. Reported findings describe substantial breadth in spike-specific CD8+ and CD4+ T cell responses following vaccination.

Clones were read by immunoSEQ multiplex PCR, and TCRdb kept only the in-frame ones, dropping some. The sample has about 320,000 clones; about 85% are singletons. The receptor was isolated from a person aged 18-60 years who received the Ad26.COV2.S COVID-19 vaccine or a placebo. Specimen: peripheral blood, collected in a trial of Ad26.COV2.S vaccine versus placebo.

The DNA for the CDR3 is TGCGCCAGCAGCTTGGGGCCGACAGGAGCTAAGGGCTACACCTTC. Translating gives CASSLGPTGAKGYTF. The chain joins TRBV5-1 to TRBJ1-2; D is perhaps TRBD1 (6 bases). The V and J ends lost 0 bases and 8 bases respectively, with 17 bases between them. The CDR3 covers 15 residues. CDR1 and CDR2 from the germline V gene are SGHRS and YFSETQ.